Following are 31 T cell receptor beta chains from one sample sequenced in a study of PD-1 blockade in mismatch repair-deficient tumors. TCRdb's copy holds only in-frame clones and misses some; the assay was immunoSEQ multiplex PCR. This repertoire shows 49,000 or so clones, over 75% found once; its top ten account for roughly 8.1%. The sample here was peripheral blood, taken about 20 weeks after starting pembrolizumab. The receptors stem from an adult with mismatch repair-deficient cancer.

V and J are TRBV19 and TRBJ1-3; possible D gene TRBD1, 5 bases. This CDR3 contains 16 residues. CDR1 and CDR2 from the germline V gene are LNHDA and SQIVND (reference sequence). The V end was cut by 4 bases, the J end by 2 bases, with 15 bases between. CDR3 in DNA: TGTGCCAGTAGTAGGCCCCCGGGGGGGGCTGGAAACACCATATATTTT. Residues: CASSRPPGGAGNTIYF.

This sequence joins TRBV7-2 and TRBJ2-1; D is perhaps TRBD1 or TRBD2 (6 bases each). The CDR3 sequence is 15 residues long. Germline V gene sequence: CDR1 SGHTA, CDR2 FQGNSA. V lost 3 bases and J 2 bases, leaving 11 bases between the germline ends. The CDR3 reads CASSFEGGAYNEQFF. For the CDR3, the DNA is TGTGCCAGCAGCTTCGAGGGGGGAGCCTACAATGAGCAGTTCTTC.

The CDR3, as DNA: TGTGCCAGCAGTTCCGAGACAGGGACCTATGGCTACACCTTC. Translation gives CASSSETGTYGYTF. The genes are TRBV6-5 and TRBJ1-2, with 7 bases aligning to TRBD1. The CDR3 loop spans 14 amino acids. In germline, CDR1 is MNHEY, CDR2 SVGAGI. J lost 4 bases, V lost 4 bases, and 6 bases had no gene match.

V usage is TRBV19 and J usage is TRBJ2-7; 7 positions match TRBD2. From germline, CDR1 is LNHDA and CDR2 SQIVND (reference sequence). The CDR3 extends over 14 amino acids. V shed 9 bases, J shed 3 bases, and the junction held 11 bases outside the gene matches. The CDR3 reads CASPLGREYYEQYF. CDR3 in DNA: TGTGCCAGCCCCCTGGGGCGGGAGTACTACGAGCAGTACTTC.

J is TRBJ2-7 and V is TRBV6-5; 13 positions match TRBD2. The CDR3 extends over 15 amino acids. Germline values: CDR1 MNHEY, CDR2 SVGAGI. With V trimmed by 6 bases and J by 7 bases, 9 bases remained unmatched. CDR3 bases: TGTGCCAGCAGCGGTACTAGCGGGAGGGGTCATGAGCAGTACTTC. This codes for CASSGTSGRGHEQYF.

DNA for the CDR3: TGTGCCAGCAGAGGCCCCACCCCGCTCAATCAGCCCCAGCATTTT. Protein sequence: CASRGPTPLNQPQHF. V usage is TRBV21-1 and J usage is TRBJ1-5. TRBV21-1 is reported as a pseudogene. CDR3 length: 15 residues.

This clone showed up just a few times. The rearrangement uses TRBV19 and TRBJ1-2; D remains unclear. Germline V gene data show CDR1 as LNHDA and CDR2 as SQIVND (reference sequence). Trimming stripped 2 bases from V and 7 bases from J, with 14 bases between. The CDR3 has 14 amino acids. The DNA of the CDR3 is TGTGCCAGTAGTATAACCGCAAGTTCAGGTGGCTACACCTTC. Translating gives CASSITASSGGYTF.

The chain links TRBV6-6 to TRBJ2-2; TRBD2 agrees at 8 bases. J lost 1 base, V lost 8 bases, and 6 bases had no gene match. The CDR3 is 15 amino acids. Per germline, CDR1 MNHNY and CDR2 SVGAGI (reference sequence). In nucleotides, the CDR3 is TGTGCCAGCCGCGCAAGCGGGAGGAACACCGGGGAGCTGTTTTTT. Protein product: CASRASGRNTGELFF.

This clone was counted once. The rearrangement joins TRBV7-9 to TRBJ2-3; D is ambiguous. Germline lookup yields CDR1 SEHNR and CDR2 FQNEAQ (reference sequence). The germline V and J ends were trimmed by 8 bases and 10 bases, with 13 bases remaining between them. The CDR3 totals 11 residues. The CDR3 region has the DNA TGTGCCAGCTCGGGCGGTGGGGCGCAGTATTTT. It codes for CASSGGGAQYF. The whole variable domain, remainder taken from reference TRBV7-9 and TRBJ2-3, is DTGVSQNPRHKITKRGQNVTFRCDPISEHNRLYWYRQTLGQGPEFLTYFQNEAQLEKSRLLSDRFSAERPKGSFSTLEIQRTEQGDSAMYLCASSGGGAQYFGPGTRLTVL.

The chain couples TRBV19 to TRBJ1-1, with no clear D. V was trimmed by 7 bases and J by 5 bases, leaving 14 bases between them. The CDR3 is made up of 13 amino acids. Germline values: CDR1 LNHDA, CDR2 SQIVND (reference sequence). DNA of the CDR3: TGTGCCAGTACCAACGATTGGGATACTGAAGCTTTCTTT. Protein product: CASTNDWDTEAFF.

The rearrangement joins TRBV28 to TRBJ1-2; TRBD1 matches at 7 bases. V lost 10 bases, J lost 13 bases, and 12 bases stayed unmatched. The CDR3 sequence is 11 residues long. The germline CDR1 and CDR2 sequences are MDHEN and SYDVKM. Here the CDR3 DNA reads TGTGCCACAGGACAGGCGGCCCGCTCCACCTTC. This codes for CATGQAARSTF.

The chain is built from TRBV15 and TRBJ2-3; 11 bases match TRBD2. The V and J ends lost 2 bases and 1 base, in that order; junction bases with no gene match: 2. The CDR3 has 16 residues. CDR1 is LNHNV, CDR2 YYDKDF, per germline (reference sequence). Here the CDR3 reads CATSRKLAGGTDTQYF. In DNA, the CDR3 is TGTGCCACCAGCAGAAAACTAGCGGGGGGCACAGATACGCAGTATTTT. Variable domain in full (rest from reference TRBV15 and TRBJ2-3): DAMVIQNPRYQVTQFGKPVTLSCSQTLNHNVMYWYQQKSSQAPKLLFHYYDKDFNNEADTPDNFQSRRPNTSFCFLDIRSPGLGDTAMYLCATSRKLAGGTDTQYFGPGTRLTVL.

The gene calls are TRBV7-9 and TRBJ2-7; TRBD1 is a possible D gene (7 bases). V dropped 2 bases and J dropped 5 bases, with 22 bases sitting between them. CDR1 and CDR2 from the germline V gene are SEHNR and FQNEAQ (reference sequence). The CDR3 is made up of 17 amino acids. The CDR3, as DNA: TGTGCCAGCAGCTTACGAGCAGGGGGGAAAGCTAGCGACGAGCAGTACTTC. This codes for CASSLRAGGKASDEQYF. The complete variable domain, with remaining parts taken from reference TRBV7-9 and TRBJ2-7, reads DTGVSQNPRHKITKRGQNVTFRCDPISEHNRLYWYRQTLGQGPEFLTYFQNEAQLEKSRLLSDRFSAERPKGSFSTLEIQRTEQGDSAMYLCASSLRAGGKASDEQYFGPGTRLTVT.

This chain links TRBV29-1 with TRBJ1-2; D gene uncertain. Germline assignment: CDR1 SQVTM and CDR2 ANQGSEA. This CDR3 is built from 13 residues. The germline V and J ends were trimmed by 6 bases and 8 bases, with 19 bases remaining between them. The CDR3 DNA is TGCAGCGTCGTTCAGCGTGGGCGGATAGGCTACACCTTC. This encodes CSVVQRGRIGYTF. The complete variable domain, with remaining parts taken from reference TRBV29-1 and TRBJ1-2, reads SAVISQKPSRDICQRGTSLTIQCQVDSQVTMMFWYRQQPGQSLTLIATANQGSEATYESGFVIDKFPISRPNLTFSTLTVSNMSPEDSSIYLCSVVQRGRIGYTFGSGTRLTVV.

V gene TRBV7-6 combines with J gene TRBJ2-1; TRBD2 matches at 7 bases. The CDR3 extends over 16 amino acids. V lost 5 bases to trimming and J lost 4 bases; unmatched junction nucleotides: 11. The germline V gene has CDR1 SGHVS and CDR2 FNYEAQ. The CDR3 spells CASSPIAGRRYNEQFF. The CDR3 coding sequence is TGTGCCAGCAGCCCCATAGCGGGCCGTCGATACAATGAGCAGTTCTTC.

This clone was seen a few times. The chain has TRBV11-2 and TRBJ1-2; D perhaps matches TRBD1 (6 bases). This CDR3 is built from 14 residues. Trimming took 10 bases from V and 2 from J, leaving 17 bases between them. In germline, CDR1 is SGHAT, CDR2 FQNNGV. The CDR3 sequence is CATTPTGPNYGYTF. The CDR3 DNA reads TGTGCCACGACCCCAACAGGGCCCAACTATGGCTACACCTTC. Complete variable domain (other parts from reference TRBV11-2 and TRBJ1-2): EAGVAQSPRYKIIEKRQSVAFWCNPISGHATLYWYQQILGQGPKLLIQFQNNGVVDDSQLPKDRFSAERLKGVDSTLKIQPAKLEDSAVYLCATTPTGPNYGYTFGSGTRLTVV.

This chain uses TRBV5-6 with TRBJ1-2; possible D gene TRBD1, 6 bases. V lost 4 bases to trimming and J lost 1 base, with 14 bases between them. The CDR3 has 15 residues. CDR1 is SGHDT, CDR2 YYEEEE, per germline. The CDR3 sequence: CASSREDRLNYGYTF. CDR3 nucleotides: TGTGCCAGCAGCCGCGAGGACAGACTTAACTATGGCTACACCTTC.

V is TRBV5-4 and J is TRBJ2-7; TRBD1 might be the D (7 bases). CDR1 is SGHNT, CDR2 YYREEE, per germline (reference sequence). V was pared by 4 bases and J by 2 bases, with 16 bases between. The CDR3 loop spans 15 amino acids. The CDR3 spells CASSQGGAGTYEQYF. CDR3 DNA sequence: TGTGCCAGCAGCCAGGGGGGCGCGGGGACCTACGAGCAGTACTTC.

On this clone itself: This sample includes further DNA sequences coding for the same CDR3. The chain links TRBV6-5 to TRBJ2-1; no firm D call. In germline, CDR1 is MNHEY, CDR2 SVGAGI. Trimming removed 5 bases from V and 4 bases from J, with 3 bases in between. The CDR3 runs 11 residues. The CDR3 protein is CASSQYNEQFF. The CDR3 nucleotides read TGTGCCAGCAGTCAGTACAATGAGCAGTTCTTC.

The chain couples TRBV30 to TRBJ1-5; D not resolved. Germline V gene data show CDR1 as GTSNPN and CDR2 as SVGIG (reference sequence). The V gene lost 0 bases and the J gene lost 5 bases, with 11 bases spanning the gap. The CDR3 extends over 14 amino acids. CDR3 DNA: TGTGCCTGGAGTGTACAACCTGGGGATCAGCCCCAGCATTTT. Encoded protein: CAWSVQPGDQPQHF.

This clone was recorded only once. This chain's CDR3 is CASSHGTRESFNEQYF. The CDR3 nucleotides read TGTGCCAGCAGCCATGGTACACGGGAGAGTTTCAACGAGCAGTACTTC. The rearrangement links TRBV14 to TRBJ2-7; D perhaps matches TRBD2 (6 bases). Germline V gene data show CDR1 as SGHDN and CDR2 as FVKESK. The CDR3 extends over 16 amino acids. V shed 3 bases and J shed 5 bases, with 20 bases lying between them.

This rearrangement joins TRBV7-6 to TRBJ2-1; 7 bases are a match to TRBD1. Trimming cost V 3 bases and J 4 bases; bases outside gene matches: 0. The CDR3 is 13 amino acids. Germline CDR1 and CDR2: SGHVS and FNYEAQ. CDR3 DNA: TGTGCCAGCAGCTTGGGACAGTACAATGAGCAGTTCTTC. Its translation: CASSLGQYNEQFF.

The rearrangement links TRBV4-3 to TRBJ2-1, with 10 bases aligning to TRBD2. Looked up from germline, CDR1 is LGHNA and CDR2 is YSLEER. The ends lost 5 bases at V and 10 bases at J; junction bases unmatched: 14. This CDR3 is 16 amino acids long. As DNA, the CDR3 is TGCGCCAGCAGCGAACCAGGGACTAGCGACCCGGGCGAGCAGTTCTTC. It yields the protein CASSEPGTSDPGEQFF.

The chain recombines TRBV5-5 with TRBJ2-7; TRBD1 matches at 7 bases. V was clipped by 0 bases and J by 3 bases; unmatched bases: 6. This CDR3 contains 15 residues. The V gene's germline CDR1 is SGHKS and CDR2 YYEKEE (reference sequence). CDR3 region: CASSLDGRGYYEQYF. CDR3 nucleotide sequence: TGTGCCAGCAGCTTGGATGGCAGGGGGTACTACGAGCAGTACTTC.

V gene TRBV2 combines with J gene TRBJ1-1; D is unclear. Germline CDR1 SNHLY, CDR2 FYNNEI. The CDR3 loop spans 15 amino acids. The V end lost 7 bases, the J end lost 1 base, and 16 bases lay between the germline ends. CDR3 bases: TGTGCCAGCACCTCCCCAAAGGGATCGAACACTGAAGCTTTCTTT. Amino acids: CASTSPKGSNTEAFF.

This chain links TRBV6-5 with TRBJ2-7; 9 nucleotides line up with TRBD1. The germline CDR1 and CDR2 sequences are MNHEY and SVGAGI. The ends lost 4 bases at V and 6 bases at J; junction bases unmatched: 4. The CDR3 has 13 residues. The CDR3 DNA reads as TGTGCCAGCAGTTTAGACAGGGGGGTCGAGCAGTACTTC. This gives the protein CASSLDRGVEQYF.

This clone was detected only once. This rearrangement joins TRBV9 to TRBJ2-2; 10 positions agree with TRBD2. Trimming cost V 0 bases and J 6 bases; bases outside gene matches: 5. The CDR3 has 16 residues. From germline, CDR1 is SGDLS and CDR2 YYNGEE. This CDR3 reads CASSVVSSGSAGELFF. As DNA, the CDR3 is TGTGCCAGCAGCGTAGTTTCTAGCGGGAGTGCCGGGGAGCTGTTTTTT.

This clone was detected once. The junction differs from germline at one of its ends, possibly a read error. The chain recombines TRBV6-5 with TRBJ1-5; no clear D gene. The length of the CDR3 is 15 residues. Germline loops: CDR1 MNHEY, CDR2 SVGAGI. DNA for the CDR3: TGCGCCAGCAGTTACCCCAGGTTGGAAGTACAGCCCCAGCATTTT. This gives the protein CASSYPRLEVQPQHF.

This sequence joins TRBV6-1 and TRBJ1-3; D ambiguous. Germline loops: CDR1 MNHNS, CDR2 SASEGT. The CDR3 runs 17 residues. Trimming stripped 1 base from V and 0 bases from J, with 13 bases between. In DNA form, the CDR3 reads TGTGCCAGCAGTGAAGTACTTTCTACGGGCTCTGGAAACACCATATATTTT. This translates into CASSEVLSTGSGNTIYF.

The J gene is TRBJ2-1, the V gene TRBV6-1; 11 bases agree with TRBD2. The trim removed 4 bases at V and 0 bases at J, leaving 5 bases unmatched. Germline CDR1 is MNHNS and CDR2 is SASEGT. The CDR3 spans 17 residues. The CDR3 protein is CASSVRLAGSSYNEQFF. For the CDR3, the DNA is TGTGCCAGCAGTGTTCGACTAGCGGGGAGCTCCTACAATGAGCAGTTCTTC.

The chain carries TRBV5-1 and TRBJ2-7; no clear D. V gave up 0 bases and J gave up 5 bases, with 12 bases separating them. This CDR3 contains 14 residues. Germline V gene sequence: CDR1 SGHRS, CDR2 YFSETQ. CDR3: CASSLVAGLNEQYF. CDR3 bases: TGCGCCAGCAGCTTGGTTGCAGGTTTAAACGAGCAGTACTTC. The full variable domain, completed using reference TRBV5-1 and TRBJ2-7, is KAGVTQTPRYLIKTRGQQVTLSCSPISGHRSVSWYQQTPGQGLQFLFEYFSETQRNKGNFPGRFSGRQFSNSRSEMNVSTLELGDSALYLCASSLVAGLNEQYFGPGTRLTVT.